This T cell receptor (beta chain) was captured by sequencing in a study of blood T cell repertoires in COVID-19. The method was immunoSEQ multiplex PCR; TCRdb's version includes in-frame clones alone and lacks a portion of them. The data hold some 200,000 clones, with 86% observed a single time. The CDR3 consists of 13 residues. V lost 8 bases, J lost 5 bases, and 6 bases stayed unmatched. Per the germline V gene, CDR1 is LNHDA and CDR2 is SQIVND (reference sequence). V usage is TRBV19 and J usage is TRBJ2-1, with 7 positions matching TRBD1. This receptor was obtained from a man older than 75 with acute or convalescent COVID-19. Sample: peripheral blood. The CDR3 nucleotides read TGTGCCAGTCACCAGACAGGGCACAATGAGCAGTTCTTC. This gives the protein CASHQTGHNEQFF. Using reference TRBV19 and TRBJ2-1 for the parts outside the CDR3, the full variable domain is DGGITQSPKYLFRKEGQNVTLSCEQNLNHDAMYWYRQDPGQGLRLIYYSQIVNDFQKGDIAEGYSVSREKKESFPLTVTSAQKNPTAFYLCASHQTGHNEQFFGPGTRLTVL.